These 31 T cell receptor beta chains share one sample of origin, sequenced in a study of T cell changes during pregnancy in multiple sclerosis. Produced via immunoSEQ multiplex PCR; TCRdb's table is partial and in-frame only. The table lists more than 95,000 clones, approximately 93% of them singletons. The sample in question was peripheral blood, obtained after pregnancy. These receptors were taken from a female donor with multiple sclerosis, enrolled in a pregnancy study.

The chain recombines TRBV6-5 with TRBJ1-4; D remains unclear. Germline CDR1 and CDR2: MNHEY and SVGAGI. V was pared by 5 bases and J by 5 bases, with 9 bases between. This CDR3 region has 13 residues. CDR3: CASSRTGNEKLFF. CDR3 sequence (DNA): TGTGCCAGCAGTAGGACGGGGAATGAAAAACTGTTTTTT.

The DNA of the CDR3 is TGCGCCAGCAGTGACAGGGGAGTCACCGGGGAGCTGTTTTTT. The encoded protein is CASSDRGVTGELFF. This chain uses TRBV10-2 with TRBJ2-2; D may be TRBD1 (6 bases). This CDR3 contains 14 residues. The V and J ends lost 3 bases and 4 bases respectively, with 9 bases between them. Germline V lookup: CDR1 WSHSY, CDR2 SAAADI.

The J gene is TRBJ1-1, the V gene TRBV5-8, with a weak D call TRBD1 (6 bases). Trimming pared 1 base from V and 0 bases from J, leaving 7 bases between. The germline V gene encodes CDR1 SGHTS and CDR2 YDEGEE. CDR3 length: 14 residues. CDR3 loop: CASSLTGMNTEAFF. CDR3 nucleotide sequence: TGTGCCAGCAGCTTGACAGGGATGAACACTGAAGCTTTCTTT.

The chain links TRBV7-9 to TRBJ2-1, with 7 nucleotides matching TRBD1. The CDR3 loop spans 14 amino acids. V dropped 1 base and J dropped 7; count of bases not matched to a gene: 4. CDR1 SEHNR and CDR2 FQNEAQ come from the germline V gene (reference sequence). As DNA, the CDR3 is TGTGCCAGCAGCTTAGTTAACAGGGGAAATGAGCAGTTCTTC. It is translated as CASSLVNRGNEQFF.

The rearrangement uses TRBV9 and TRBJ2-2; 10 nucleotides agree with TRBD1. This CDR3 has 16 amino acids. Germline loops: CDR1 SGDLS, CDR2 YYNGEE. With 2 bases clipped from V and 5 bases from J, the junction kept 6 bases outside the gene matches. Here the CDR3 reads CASSVGQGFRTGELFF. CDR3 sequence (DNA): TGTGCCAGCAGCGTGGGACAGGGGTTCCGTACCGGGGAGCTGTTTTTT.

The J gene is TRBJ2-7, the V gene TRBV7-6; D possibly corresponds to TRBD1 (6 bases). Germline lookup yields CDR1 SGHVS and CDR2 FNYEAQ. The V and J ends lost 5 bases and 5 bases respectively, with 22 bases between them. The CDR3 is made up of 16 amino acids. The DNA for the CDR3 is TGTGCCAGCAGCGCCAGACGTATCAGGGGCACCAACGAGCAGTACTTC. This codes for CASSARRIRGTNEQYF.

The rearrangement joins TRBV7-2 to TRBJ2-7, with 7 bases aligning to TRBD2. The V gene end was trimmed by 5 bases and the J gene end by 2 bases; junction bases not matched to a gene: 6. Per the germline V gene, CDR1 is SGHTA and CDR2 is FQGNSA. The CDR3 has 14 residues. The CDR3 loop reads CASSSSGPPYEQYF. Written as DNA, the CDR3 is TGTGCCAGCAGCAGTAGCGGGCCTCCCTACGAGCAGTACTTC.

The J gene is TRBJ1-2, the V gene TRBV6-1; no clear D gene. The CDR3 contains 11 residues. V lost 4 bases, J lost 8 bases, and 8 bases lay in between. The germline V gene encodes CDR1 MNHNS and CDR2 SASEGT. As DNA, the CDR3 is TGTGCCAGCAGTGGAGGGATCGGCTACACCTTC. Amino acid sequence: CASSGGIGYTF.

The genes are TRBV5-4 and TRBJ2-3, with D unresolved. The CDR3 sequence is 14 residues long. The V gene lost 2 bases and the J gene lost 0 bases, with 7 bases spanning the gap. CDR1 is SGHNT and CDR2 is YYREEE in the germline V gene (reference sequence). In nucleotides, the CDR3 is TGTGCCAGCAGCTTTAGCAGAAGCACAGATACGCAGTATTTT. Its protein is CASSFSRSTDTQYF.

The V call is TRBV6-6, the J call TRBJ2-1; 13 nucleotides line up with TRBD2. The ends lost 9 bases at V and 7 bases at J; junction bases unmatched: 3. The CDR3 sequence is 13 residues long. Germline values: CDR1 MNHNY, CDR2 SVGAGI (reference sequence). The DNA of the CDR3 is TGTGCCAGTCGGACTAGCGGGAGAAATGAGCAGTTCTTC. It codes for CASRTSGRNEQFF.

The gene calls are TRBV30 and TRBJ2-3, with a possible D match to TRBD2 (5 bases). From germline, CDR1 is GTSNPN and CDR2 SVGIG (reference sequence). The CDR3 has 13 amino acids. V was cut by 1 base and J by 0 bases, with 5 bases left in between. The CDR3 loop reads CAWSAGSTDTQYF. The CDR3 region has the DNA TGTGCCTGGAGTGCGGGGAGCACAGATACGCAGTATTTT.

The J gene is TRBJ1-2, the V gene TRBV9; D call uncertain. The CDR3 runs to 14 residues. V was cut by 0 bases and J by 0 bases, with 6 bases left in between. CDR1 SGDLS and CDR2 YYNGEE come from the germline V gene. The CDR3 spells CASSVGTANYGYTF. The CDR3 DNA reads as TGTGCCAGCAGCGTAGGAACAGCTAACTATGGCTACACCTTC.

The V gene is TRBV29-1, the J gene TRBJ1-3; weak D call: TRBD1 (5 bases). CDR3 length: 12 amino acids. CDR1 and CDR2 from the germline V gene are SQVTM and ANQGSEA. V was clipped by 5 bases and J by 3 bases, with 8 bases between them. The CDR3 nucleotides are TGCAGCGTTTTTAGGGGTGGAAACACCATATATTTT. Its translation: CSVFRGGNTIYF.

This clone has a single count. The chain carries TRBV27 and TRBJ1-4, with 8 bases identical to TRBD1. The CDR3 runs to 14 residues. The germline CDR1 and CDR2 sequences are MNHEY and SMNVEV (reference sequence). With 6 bases clipped from V and 7 bases from J, the junction kept 7 bases outside the gene matches. For the CDR3, the DNA is TGTGCCAGCAGAGGACAGGGCCGGGGTGAAAAACTGTTTTTT. Its protein is CASRGQGRGEKLFF.

This chain's CDR3 is CASRDRGRAWETQYF. As DNA, the CDR3 is TGTGCCAGTAGGGACAGGGGTCGCGCATGGGAGACCCAGTACTTC. The chain recombines TRBV19 with TRBJ2-5; TRBD1 matches at 9 bases. In germline, CDR1 is LNHDA, CDR2 SQIVND (reference sequence). J lost 5 bases, V lost 6 bases, and 10 bases had no gene match. This CDR3 is 15 amino acids long.

Note on this clone: Within the sample, other DNA sequences also encode this same CDR3. V gene TRBV7-6 combines with J gene TRBJ2-7, with a weak D call TRBD1 (6 bases). V dropped 0 bases and J dropped 3 bases, with 6 bases sitting between them. The germline gives CDR1 SGHVS, CDR2 FNYEAQ. The CDR3 spans 13 residues. Here the CDR3 reads CASSLATGYEQYF. CDR3 DNA: TGTGCCAGCAGCTTAGCGACAGGCTACGAGCAGTACTTC.

The V call is TRBV4-3, the J call TRBJ2-1; TRBD2 matches at 10 bases. This CDR3 is 16 amino acids long. After removal of 0 bases from V and 8 bases from J, the junction contained 7 bases not matched to a gene. The germline V gene has CDR1 LGHNA and CDR2 YSLEER. The DNA for the CDR3 is TGCGCCAGCAGCCAAGATCTCCCTAGCGGGAGCGATGAGCAGTTCTTC. This translates into CASSQDLPSGSDEQFF.

This chain connects TRBV5-6 to TRBJ2-3, with TRBD1 identical over 7 bases. The CDR3 consists of 15 residues. V lost 4 bases and J lost 2; bases outside the gene matches: 7. CDR1 and CDR2 from the germline V gene are SGHDT and YYEEEE. The CDR3 region is CASSLRQGVTDTQYF. The CDR3 DNA is TGTGCCAGCAGCCTAAGACAGGGAGTCACAGATACGCAGTATTTT.

This sequence joins TRBV2 and TRBJ2-1; 13 nucleotides match TRBD2. Germline V CDR1 and CDR2: SNHLY, FYNNEI. The CDR3 is made up of 16 amino acids. V lost 6 bases, J lost 5 bases, and 7 bases stayed unmatched. As DNA, the CDR3 is TGTGCCAGCAGGGGACCTGGACTAGCGGGAGACAATGAGCAGTTCTTC. This sequence encodes CASRGPGLAGDNEQFF.

This clone was counted once. V and J are TRBV4-1 and TRBJ2-3; TRBD2 is a possible D gene (5 bases). The CDR3 runs 13 residues. CDR1 and CDR2 from the germline V gene are MGHRA and YSYEKL. V was trimmed by 8 bases and J by 4 bases, leaving 13 bases between them. The CDR3 reads CASSDRDPDTQYF. CDR3 nucleotide sequence: TGCGCCAGCTCGGATCGGGATCCAGATACGCAGTATTTT.

The V and J genes are TRBV25-1 and TRBJ1-2; 9 bases map to TRBD1. Germline V gives CDR1 MGHDK, CDR2 SYGVNS. There are 16 residues in the CDR3. V lost 6 bases, J lost 7 bases, and 15 bases stayed unmatched. CDR3 coding DNA: TGTGCCAGCAGACAGACAGGGGGAAGGCGTGAAGGTGGCTACACCTTC. It yields the protein CASRQTGGRREGGYTF.

V usage is TRBV2 and J usage is TRBJ2-5; TRBD2 matches 8 bases. CDR1 is SNHLY, CDR2 FYNNEI, per germline. The V gene end was trimmed by 3 bases and the J gene end by 4 bases; junction bases not matched to a gene: 16. The CDR3 contains 18 residues. The CDR3 DNA is TGTGCCAGCAGTGATCTTAGGGCTAGCGGGTTGGGTGGAGAGACCCAGTACTTC. This encodes CASSDLRASGLGGETQYF.

The chain is built from TRBV7-6 and TRBJ2-7; 8 nucleotides match TRBD2. Germline V gene sequence: CDR1 SGHVS, CDR2 FNYEAQ. Unmatched junction bases numbered 7, after V lost 1 base and J lost 5 bases. The CDR3 consists of 15 residues. CDR3 sequence: CASSLGVGSGNEQYF. CDR3 bases: TGTGCCAGCAGCTTAGGGGTTGGTAGCGGGAACGAGCAGTACTTC. The full variable domain, its missing parts supplied by reference TRBV7-6 and TRBJ2-7, is GAGVSQSPRYKVTKRGQDVALRCDPISGHVSLYWYRQALGQGPEFLTYFNYEAQQDKSGLPNDRFSAERPEGSISTLTIQRTEQRDSAMYRCASSLGVGSGNEQYFGPGTRLTVT.

This chain links TRBV13 with TRBJ2-2, with 10 bases matching TRBD2. V gave up 0 bases and J gave up 7 bases; unmatched junction bases: 5. Germline lookup yields CDR1 PRHDT and CDR2 FYEKMQ (reference sequence). This CDR3 is 16 amino acids long. The CDR3 sequence is CASSLGLAGRIGELFF. For the CDR3, the DNA is TGTGCCAGCAGCTTAGGACTAGCGGGGCGGATCGGGGAGCTGTTTTTT.

This chain uses TRBV21-1 with TRBJ2-7; TRBD2 was called by the table and not checked on the DNA. TRBV21-1 is a known pseudogene. CDR3 size: 12 residues. This CDR3 is CASSKRRGEQYF. The CDR3 DNA sequence: TGTGCCAGCAGCAAACGTCGCGGAGAGCAGTACTTC.

The chain uses TRBV9 and TRBJ2-7; 7 bases agree with TRBD1. CDR3 size: 15 residues. V trimming: 1 base; J trimming: 2 bases; junction bases outside the gene matches: 6. The V gene's germline CDR1 is SGDLS and CDR2 YYNGEE. The chain's CDR3 is CASSVRDSATYEQYF. DNA for the CDR3: TGTGCCAGCAGCGTAAGGGACAGCGCGACCTACGAGCAGTACTTC.

The V and J genes are TRBV18 and TRBJ2-3; maybe TRBD2 (5 bases). CDR3 length equals 13 residues. Trimming left V 3 bases short and J 6 bases short, with 10 bases between. Looked up from germline, CDR1 is KGHSH and CDR2 is LQKENI. CDR3 loop: CASSPGMTDTQYF. CDR3 DNA sequence: TGTGCCAGCTCACCCGGGATGACGGATACGCAGTATTTT.

This clone was counted a few times. The chain joins TRBV19 to TRBJ2-2, with 8 positions matching TRBD1. V lost 2 bases to trimming and J lost 7 bases; unmatched junction nucleotides: 9. Germline V gene lookup returns CDR1 LNHDA and CDR2 SQIVND (reference sequence). The CDR3 is 16 amino acids. CDR3 coding DNA: TGTGCCAGTAGTATAACGGTCAGGGGGCGCGGCGGGGAGCTGTTTTTT. Its protein is CASSITVRGRGGELFF.

V gene TRBV9 combines with J gene TRBJ1-1; 10 bases agree with TRBD1. Germline V CDR1 and CDR2: SGDLS, YYNGEE. J lost 0 bases, V lost 0 bases, and 5 bases had no gene match. The CDR3 sequence is 17 residues long. In DNA, the CDR3 is TGTGCCAGCAGCGTAGTTGGGACAGGGGCTCTGAACACTGAAGCTTTCTTT. It codes for CASSVVGTGALNTEAFF.

The rearrangement links TRBV19 to TRBJ1-2; 8 nucleotides match TRBD1. V shed 4 bases and J 6 bases; nucleotides not matched to a gene: 1. Germline values: CDR1 LNHDA, CDR2 SQIVND (reference sequence). This CDR3 is built from 12 residues. The CDR3 reads CASSRTGNGYTF. DNA for the CDR3: TGTGCCAGTAGTAGGACAGGGAATGGCTACACCTTC.

The chain combines TRBV19 with TRBJ2-7, with 8 bases identical to TRBD2. The V segment lost 4 bases and the J segment 2 bases; nucleotides outside the gene matches: 4. This CDR3 contains 14 residues. Germline loops: CDR1 LNHDA, CDR2 SQIVND (reference sequence). The CDR3 sequence: CASSSLAGTYEQYF. For the CDR3, the DNA is TGTGCCAGTAGTAGTCTAGCGGGTACCTACGAGCAGTACTTC.